The clone carrying this TCR beta chain was observed once. Antigen: not known. The data originate from a study of OX40 agonist ivuxolimab in advanced cancers. On the study more broadly: Of mixed ages from 23 to 79 and averaging around 60 years, the group was about 80% male. Findings of the study overall: At 0.1 to 3.0 mg/kg, clonal expansion of CD4+ and CD8+ blood T cells had occurred by week 6. On average, CD8+ T cells showed a greater number of expanded clones than CD4+.

Libraries were prepared by immunoSEQ multiplex PCR; TCRdb keeps only in-frame clonotypes and omits some of them. The table includes around 16,000 clones, over 75% detected once. The specimen comprised CD4+ or CD8+ T cells sorted from blood, sampled in a trial of the OX40 agonist ivuxolimab. The TCR originated in an adult with an advanced solid tumor such as melanoma, head and neck, liver or kidney cancer.

The CDR3 sequence is CASSVSGRAGNEQYF. CDR3 nucleotide sequence: TGTGCCAGCAGCGTTAGCGGGAGGGCGGGCAACGAGCAGTACTTC. The chain combines TRBV9 with TRBJ2-7; TRBD2 agrees at 11 bases. CDR1 is SGDLS and CDR2 is YYNGEE in the germline V gene. The CDR3 sequence is 15 residues long. With V trimmed by 2 bases and J by 5 bases, 6 bases remained unmatched.